The TCR beta chain under discussion was sequenced for a study of T cells in Graves' hyperthyroidism and ophthalmopathy. Study details: Blood from the periphery was taken at initial diagnosis, before any treatment. Whole-study results and caveats: Prediction of ophthalmopathy progression came a median approximately 7 months pre-onset. Among thyroid clonotypes expanded above 0.001, most also appeared in blood. Ophthalmopathy cases were set apart from stable hyperthyroidism by a 13 V-J model.

This clonotype was seen only once. Antigen specificity is unknown. Germline CDR1 reads SQVTM; CDR2 reads ANQGSEA. The ends lost 3 bases at V and 4 bases at J; junction bases unmatched: 9. This CDR3 contains 16 residues. The TCR beta CDR3 regions underwent amplification using RNA transcripts as the source. In the first-round RT-PCR of the TCR CDR3, the HTBI primer set was used. TCRdb re-analysed the multiplex PCR reads in MiXCR, keeping a single row per CDR3 protein. The repertoire holds around 600,000 distinct CDR3 sequences, with approximately 15% as singletons. V is TRBV29-1 and J is TRBJ2-7, with 13 bases identical to TRBD2. Sequenced input: blood. The receptor comes from a woman in her fifties or sixties with Graves' ophthalmopathy. Written as DNA, the CDR3 is TGCAGCGTTGATGCCCCGGGACTAGCGGGAACATACGAGCAGTACTTC. Translating it yields CSVDAPGLAGTYEQYF.